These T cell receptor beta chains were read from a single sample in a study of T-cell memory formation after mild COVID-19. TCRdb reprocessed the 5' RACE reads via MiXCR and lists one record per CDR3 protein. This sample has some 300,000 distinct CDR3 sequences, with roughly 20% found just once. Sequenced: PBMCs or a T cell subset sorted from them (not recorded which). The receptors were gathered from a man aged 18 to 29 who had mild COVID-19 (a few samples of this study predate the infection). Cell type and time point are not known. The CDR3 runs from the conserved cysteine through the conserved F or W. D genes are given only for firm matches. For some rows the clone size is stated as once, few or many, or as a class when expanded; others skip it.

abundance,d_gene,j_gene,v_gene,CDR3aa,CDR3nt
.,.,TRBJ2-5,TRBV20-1,CSARVVAETQYF,TGCAGTGCTAGAGTGGTCGCCGAGACCCAGTACTTC
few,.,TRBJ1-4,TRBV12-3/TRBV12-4,CASSFRGRGEKLFF,TGTGCCAGCAGTTTCCGGGGCCGGGGGGAAAAACTGTTTTTT
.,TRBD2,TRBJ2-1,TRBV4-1,CASSQGSSGGINNEQFF,TGCGCCAGCAGCCAGGGAAGTAGCGGGGGGATTAACAATGAGCAGTTCTTC
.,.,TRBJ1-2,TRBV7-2,CASSLYGQGGYGYTF,TGTGCCAGCAGCTTATATGGGCAGGGAGGCTATGGCTACACCTTC
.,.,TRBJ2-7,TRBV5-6,CASSLKYEQYF,TGTGCCAGCAGCTTGAAATACGAGCAGTACTTC
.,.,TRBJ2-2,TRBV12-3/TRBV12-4,CASSLGRVGELFF,TGTGCCAGCAGTTTAGGGAGGGTCGGGGAGCTGTTTTTT
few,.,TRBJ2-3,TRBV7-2,CASSTSGGRSDTQYF,TGTGCCAGCAGCACCTCGGGGGGCCGCTCAGATACGCAGTATTTT
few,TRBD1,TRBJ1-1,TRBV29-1,CSVYPRDRAATEAFF,TGCAGCGTTTACCCGAGAGACAGGGCAGCAACTGAAGCTTTCTTT
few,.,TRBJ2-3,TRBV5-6,CASSSAVWGSPGTDTQYF,TGTGCCAGCAGTTCTGCTGTATGGGGGTCCCCAGGCACAGATACGCAGTATTTT
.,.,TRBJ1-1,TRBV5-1,CASTTGGTNEAFF,TGCGCCAGCACAACTGGGGGGACGAACGAAGCTTTCTTT
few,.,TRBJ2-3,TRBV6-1,CASSEGWGPSTDTQYF,TGTGCCAGCAGTGAAGGGTGGGGGCCTAGCACAGATACGCAGTATTTT
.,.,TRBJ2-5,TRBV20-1,CSARAGETQYF,TGCAGTGCTAGAGCGGGGGAGACCCAGTACTTC
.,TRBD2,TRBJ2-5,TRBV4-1,CASSQARGAGETQYF,TGCGCCAGCAGCCAAGCGCGGGGGGCAGGAGAGACCCAGTACTTC
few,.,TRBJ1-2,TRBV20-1,CSARHRQGYTF,TGCAGTGCTAGGCATCGGCAGGGCTACACCTTC
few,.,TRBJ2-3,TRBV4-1,CATRIGASTDTQYF,TGCGCCACCCGAATTGGGGCCTCGACAGATACGCAGTATTTT
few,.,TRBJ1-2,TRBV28,CASSLRTPFYGYTF,TGTGCCAGCAGTCTCCGGACACCCTTCTATGGCTACACCTTC
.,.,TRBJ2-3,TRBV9,CASSAARTDTQYF,TGTGCCAGCAGCGCCGCACGTACAGATACGCAGTATTTT
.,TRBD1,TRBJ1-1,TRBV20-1,CSARKTGGTEAFF,TGCAGTGCTAGAAAAACAGGGGGCACTGAAGCTTTCTTT
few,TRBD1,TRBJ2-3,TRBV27,CASSSRQTGSDTQYF,TGTGCCAGCAGTTCACGTCAGACAGGGAGCGATACGCAGTATTTT
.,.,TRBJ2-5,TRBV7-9,CASSHARAETQYF,TGTGCCAGCAGCCACGCCCGGGCGGAGACCCAGTACTTC
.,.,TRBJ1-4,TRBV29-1,CSVRDANEKLFF,TGCAGCGTTCGGGACGCAAATGAAAAACTGTTTTTT
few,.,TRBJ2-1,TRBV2,CASTPRGGGEFF,TGTGCCAGCACCCCGAGGGGGGGGGGCGAGTTCTTC
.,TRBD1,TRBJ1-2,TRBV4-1,CASSREWDRRYGYTF,TGCGCCAGCAGCCGCGAGTGGGACAGGAGATATGGCTACACCTTC
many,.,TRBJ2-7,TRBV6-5,CASSYSATGSYEQYF,TGTGCCAGCAGTTACAGTGCTACAGGGAGCTACGAGCAGTACTTC
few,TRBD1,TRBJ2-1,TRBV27,CASSFDGTGLYNEQFF,TGTGCCAGCAGTTTTGATGGGACAGGGCTGTACAATGAGCAGTTCTTC
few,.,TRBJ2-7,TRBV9,CASSADSYEQYF,TGTGCCAGCAGCGCAGACAGCTACGAGCAGTACTTC
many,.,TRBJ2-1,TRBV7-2,CASSLGGWNEQFF,TGTGCCAGCAGCTTAGGGGGCTGGAATGAGCAGTTCTTC
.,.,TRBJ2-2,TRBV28,CASSSGSANTGELFF,TGTGCCAGCAGTTCGGGTTCCGCGAACACCGGGGAGCTGTTTTTT
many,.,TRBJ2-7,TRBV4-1,CASSQDPGYIYEQYF,TGCGCCAGCAGCCAAGATCCGGGCTACATATACGAGCAGTACTTC
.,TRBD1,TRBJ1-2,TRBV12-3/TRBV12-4,CASSPIRQGAGYTF,TGTGCCAGCAGTCCGATAAGACAGGGGGCGGGCTACACCTTC
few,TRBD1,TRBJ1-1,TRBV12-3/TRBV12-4,CASTGQAYTEAFF,TGTGCCAGCACCGGACAGGCCTACACTGAAGCTTTCTTT
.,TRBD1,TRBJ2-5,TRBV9,CASSGGQGPWRETQYF,TGTGCCAGCAGCGGAGGACAGGGTCCTTGGAGAGAGACCCAGTACTTC
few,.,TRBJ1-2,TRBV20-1,CSARGGGTYGYTF,TGCAGTGCTAGGGGCGGGGGAACCTATGGCTACACCTTC
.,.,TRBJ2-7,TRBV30,CAWSVVGHEQYF,TGTGCCTGGAGTGTAGTGGGCCACGAGCAGTACTTC
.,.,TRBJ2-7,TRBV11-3,CASSPRWGLDEQYF,TGTGCCAGCAGCCCCAGGTGGGGGCTTGACGAGCAGTACTTC
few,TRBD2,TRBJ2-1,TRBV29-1,CSVLAGEANEQFF,TGCAGCGTACTAGCGGGGGAGGCCAATGAGCAGTTCTTC
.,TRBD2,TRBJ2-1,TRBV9,CASSVGRGDRRNEQFF,TGTGCCAGCAGCGTAGGGCGGGGGGACCGTCGGAATGAGCAGTTCTTC
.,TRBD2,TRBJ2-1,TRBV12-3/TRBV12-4,CASSSSGGRGEQFF,TGTGCCAGCAGTTCGTCGGGGGGGCGGGGTGAGCAGTTCTTC
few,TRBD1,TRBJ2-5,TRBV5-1,CASAQGRETQYF,TGCGCCAGCGCACAGGGGCGGGAGACCCAGTACTTC
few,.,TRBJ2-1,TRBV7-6,CASSLDLLGGTQNEQFF,TGTGCCAGCAGCTTAGATTTGTTAGGGGGGACGCAGAATGAGCAGTTCTTC
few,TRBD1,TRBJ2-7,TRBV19,CASSRGQGLPYEQYF,TGTGCCAGTAGTAGGGGACAGGGACTACCCTACGAGCAGTACTTC
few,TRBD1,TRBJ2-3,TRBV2,CARGQSGDTQYF,TGTGCCAGGGGACAGTCAGGAGATACGCAGTATTTT
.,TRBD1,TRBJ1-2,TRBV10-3,CAISSDTGDGYTF,TGTGCCATCAGCTCCGACACAGGGGACGGCTACACCTTC
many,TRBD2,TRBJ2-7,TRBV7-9,CASSAGLAGASSYEQYF,TGTGCCAGCAGCGCCGGACTAGCGGGGGCCTCATCCTACGAGCAGTACTTC
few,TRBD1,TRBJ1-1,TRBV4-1,CASSQLGQGNTEAFF,TGCGCCAGCAGCCAACTAGGACAGGGGAACACTGAAGCTTTCTTT
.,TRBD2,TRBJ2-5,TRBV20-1,CSAGGARETQYF,TGCAGTGCCGGGGGGGCCCGGGAGACCCAGTACTTC
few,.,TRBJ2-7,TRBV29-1,CSVNGPYEQYF,TGCAGCGTCAACGGACCCTACGAGCAGTACTTC
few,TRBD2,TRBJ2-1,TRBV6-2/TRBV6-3,CASSLGTSGGPYNEQFF,TGTGCCAGCAGTTTAGGGACTAGCGGGGGACCCTACAATGAGCAGTTCTTC
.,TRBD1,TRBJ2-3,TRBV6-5,CASSIGTGVTDTQYF,TGTGCCAGCAGTATCGGGACAGGGGTAACAGATACGCAGTATTTT
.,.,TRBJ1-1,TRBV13,CASSLVPREAFF,TGTGCCAGCAGCTTAGTACCGCGAGAAGCTTTCTTT
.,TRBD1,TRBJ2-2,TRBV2,CASSQDRGLWNTGELFF,TGTGCCAGCAGTCAGGACAGGGGGCTCTGGAACACCGGGGAGCTGTTTTTT
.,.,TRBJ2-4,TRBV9,CASSPRPTPSFKNIQYF,TGTGCCAGCAGCCCGCGGCCTACACCTAGTTTCAAAAACATTCAGTACTTC
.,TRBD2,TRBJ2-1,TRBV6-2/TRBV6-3,CASSWNRKAGGHYNEQFF,TGTGCCAGCAGTTGGAATAGGAAAGCGGGGGGGCACTACAATGAGCAGTTCTTC
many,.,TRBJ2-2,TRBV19,CASSRYRDSTGELFF,TGTGCCAGTAGCAGATACCGGGACTCCACCGGGGAGCTGTTTTTT
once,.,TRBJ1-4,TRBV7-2,CASSSSGGIATNEKLFF,TGTGCCAGCAGCTCCTCCGGCGGAATTGCAACTAATGAAAAACTGTTTTTT